This T cell receptor beta chain was found in a study of T cell changes during pregnancy in multiple sclerosis. The germline CDR1 and CDR2 sequences are MNHEY and SMNVEV (reference sequence). Between the trimmed V and J ends, which lost 5 bases and 5 bases, there was a span of 9 bases. The CDR3 is made up of 12 amino acids. Clones were sequenced by immunoSEQ multiplex PCR, and TCRdb holds only the in-frame ones, with some missing. This sample has about 64,000 clones, with roughly 92% found just once. This clone was counted only a few times. Material: peripheral blood, obtained in the second trimester of pregnancy. The TCR sequence derives from a female donor with multiple sclerosis, enrolled in a pregnancy study. V is TRBV27 and J is TRBJ2-5; tentative D call: TRBD1 (6 bases). CDR3 DNA sequence: TGTGCCAGCAGTACAGGGTTGGAGACCCAGTACTTC. Translated, it gives CASSTGLETQYF.